This T cell receptor (beta chain) was recovered during a study of control samples from healthy donors and cancer patients. Using immunoSEQ multiplex PCR, the repertoire was profiled, and TCRdb retains in-frame clones only, with some absent. The repertoire holds roughly 140,000 clones, with 93% as singletons. Sequenced sample: blood. This TCR was sampled from a man aged 45-65 years in good health.

The CDR3 DNA reads TGTGCCAGCTCACGGGAGGCGGGGCTCGAGCAGTACTTC. This encodes CASSREAGLEQYF. The rearrangement uses TRBV18 and TRBJ2-7, with D perhaps matching TRBD2 (6 bases). The CDR3 is made up of 13 amino acids. The V end lost 4 bases, the J end lost 6 bases, and 13 bases lay between the germline ends. Per germline, CDR1 KGHSH and CDR2 LQKENI.